This passage covers 24 T cell receptor beta chains from one sample sequenced in a study of vaccination and CD4 T cells after COVID-19. No antigens are known for them. Oncomine TCR Beta short-read sequencing was applied to DNA from cultured CD4+ T cells. TCRdb reanalysed the PCR reads using MiXCR and keeps one entry per CDR3 protein. The sample holds fewer than 9,000 distinct CDR3 sequences; 74% are singletons and the top ten take roughly 15%. The treatment is: roughly ten-day PBMC culture with coronavirus spike peptide pools or control peptides (ViraFEST assay). Sequencing was performed on CD4+ T cells from blood, cultured in vitro. The receptors derive from a human donor who had recovered from COVID-19.

This sequence joins TRBV4-3 and TRBJ2-3, with 8 bases matching TRBD2. The CDR3 spans 17 residues. The V gene's germline CDR1 is LGHNA and CDR2 YSLEER. V was clipped by 1 base and J by 1 base; unmatched bases: 7. Here the CDR3 reads CASSQGVLAERTDTQYF. Written as DNA, the CDR3 is TGCGCCAGCAGCCAAGGGGTACTAGCGGAGCGCACAGATACGCAGTATTTT.

This sequence joins TRBV19 and TRBJ1-1; D possibly corresponds to TRBD1 (5 bases). The germline V and J ends were trimmed by 2 bases and 1 base, with 5 bases remaining between them. The germline V gene encodes CDR1 LNHDA and CDR2 SQIVND (reference sequence). The length of the CDR3 is 13 residues. The CDR3 region has the DNA TGTGCCAGTAGTATACAGGGGAACACTGAAGCTTTCTTT. This codes for CASSIQGNTEAFF.

V usage is TRBV4-3 and J usage is TRBJ2-1, with D perhaps matching TRBD2 (5 bases). CDR1 is LGHNA, CDR2 YSLEER, per germline. V shed 8 bases and J shed 15 bases, with 23 bases lying between them. There are 13 residues in the CDR3. The CDR3 loop is CASRPRGSSPLFF. The CDR3 DNA is TGCGCCAGCCGACCTCGGGGTTCCTCCCCGCTGTTCTTC.

This clonotype has just one count. The chain is built from TRBV27 and TRBJ1-1; D might be TRBD1 (6 bases). This CDR3 is 15 amino acids long. Trimming took 1 base from V and 4 from J, leaving 13 bases between them. Per germline, CDR1 MNHEY and CDR2 SMNVEV (reference sequence). CDR3: CASSLLNRELTEAFF. The CDR3 nucleotides read TGTGCCAGCAGTTTATTAAACAGGGAACTCACTGAAGCTTTCTTT.

In its sample, this clonotype is medium-sized (0.01 to 0.1%). The V gene is TRBV19, the J gene TRBJ2-6; tentative D call: TRBD1 (5 bases). V was pared by 2 bases and J by 5 bases, with 10 bases between. The CDR3 covers 15 residues. Germline V gives CDR1 LNHDA, CDR2 SQIVND (reference sequence). Written as DNA, the CDR3 is TGTGCCAGTAGTATAAGTAGGGGTAGGGCCAACGTCCTGACTTTC. Translating gives CASSISRGRANVLTF.

This clonotype was observed a few times. The chain uses TRBV15 and TRBJ1-5, with D perhaps TRBD1 (6 bases). The V end lost 4 bases, the J end lost 11 bases, and 15 bases lay between the germline ends. The CDR3 covers 13 residues. Germline CDR1 reads LNHNV; CDR2 reads YYDKDF (reference sequence). The chain's CDR3 is CATSTNRARAQHF. The CDR3 DNA is TGTGCCACCAGCACCAACAGGGCCCGGGCCCAGCATTTT.

Here the CDR3 reads CASSLVEGYEQYF. The CDR3 DNA is TGTGCCAGCAGCTTAGTAGAAGGGTACGAGCAGTACTTC. The chain joins TRBV7-9 to TRBJ2-7; D call uncertain. Germline assignment: CDR1 SEHNR and CDR2 FQNEAQ (reference sequence). There are 13 residues in the CDR3. V gave up 1 base and J gave up 4 bases, with 8 bases separating them.

The V and J genes are TRBV28 and TRBJ1-1; D ambiguous. The germline CDR1 and CDR2 sequences are MDHEN and SYDVKM. The CDR3 length is 12 residues. The V end was cut by 2 bases, the J end by 3 bases, with 4 bases between. The CDR3 is CASSLRDTEAFF. CDR3 DNA: TGTGCCAGCAGTTTAAGGGACACTGAAGCTTTCTTT.

The chain combines TRBV28 with TRBJ1-5; D not resolved. CDR1 is MDHEN and CDR2 is SYDVKM in the germline V gene. The germline V and J ends were trimmed by 5 bases and 5 bases, with 7 bases remaining between them. The length of the CDR3 is 12 residues. The CDR3 is CASSILDQPQHF. CDR3 sequence (DNA): TGTGCCAGCAGTATACTGGATCAGCCCCAGCATTTT.

Judged by abundance, this clonotype is large. The V gene is TRBV10-1, the J gene TRBJ2-1; 7 bases are a match to TRBD2. Germline CDR1 WNHNN, CDR2 SYGVQD (reference sequence). The V gene end was trimmed by 2 bases and the J gene end by 4 bases; junction bases not matched to a gene: 5. The CDR3 extends over 15 amino acids. DNA of the CDR3: TGCGCCAGCAGTGAGAAGGCTAGCGGTTACAATGAGCAGTTCTTC. Translating gives CASSEKASGYNEQFF.

This clonotype has only a few counts. The chain couples TRBV27 to TRBJ1-2; D might be TRBD1 (5 bases). V gave up 5 bases and J gave up 1 base, with 17 bases separating them. The length of the CDR3 is 16 residues. Germline lookup yields CDR1 MNHEY and CDR2 SMNVEV (reference sequence). The CDR3 here is CASSPWGGRHNYGYTF. The CDR3 DNA reads as TGTGCCAGCAGTCCCTGGGGGGGGAGGCATAACTATGGCTACACCTTC.

The genes are TRBV6-2 or TRBV6-3 and TRBJ2-7, with D perhaps TRBD1 (5 bases). The CDR3 spans 12 residues. Trimming cost V 6 bases and J 2 bases, with 8 bases left between them. CDR1 and CDR2 (germline): MNHEY, SVGEGT. The CDR3 DNA is TGTGCCAGCAGCACGACAGCCTACGAGCAGTACTTC. It specifies CASSTTAYEQYF.

The chain joins TRBV15 to TRBJ1-5; 7 bases match TRBD1. The germline CDR1 and CDR2 sequences are LNHNV and YYDKDF (reference sequence). The CDR3 spans 17 residues. Trimming cost V 1 base and J 0 bases; bases outside gene matches: 6. The CDR3 protein is CATSRGQGLYSNQPQHF. The DNA of the CDR3 is TGTGCCACCAGCAGAGGACAGGGCCTTTATAGCAATCAGCCCCAGCATTTT.

This chain joins TRBV20-1 and TRBJ1-1; 10 bases are shared with TRBD1. Germline CDR1 and CDR2: DFQATT and SNEGSKA (reference sequence). Trimming removed 6 bases from V and 0 bases from J; junction bases left unmatched: 4. The CDR3 consists of 14 residues. CDR3 region: CSADRGPMNTEAFF. As DNA, the CDR3 is TGCAGTGCCGACAGGGGGCCGATGAACACTGAAGCTTTCTTT.

The chain has TRBV2 and TRBJ2-1, with 10 nucleotides matching TRBD2. Germline CDR1 reads SNHLY; CDR2 reads FYNNEI. Trimming took 7 bases from V and 0 from J; bases not matched to a gene: 12. The CDR3 contains 18 residues. The CDR3 sequence: CASKGVGLAKRSYNEQFF. The CDR3 DNA reads as TGTGCCAGCAAAGGGGTGGGACTAGCGAAGCGCTCCTACAATGAGCAGTTCTTC.

The chain couples TRBV7-2 to TRBJ2-5; 10 positions match TRBD2. J lost 5 bases, V lost 3 bases, and 6 bases had no gene match. The germline V gene has CDR1 SGHTA and CDR2 FQGNSA. CDR3 length: 15 amino acids. The CDR3 protein is CASSFGGAGGETQYF. The CDR3 DNA is TGTGCCAGCAGCTTCGGGGGAGCGGGAGGGGAGACCCAGTACTTC.

This clonotype has only a few counts. This rearrangement joins TRBV7-8 to TRBJ2-7, with 8 bases aligning to TRBD1. Unmatched junction bases numbered 8, after V lost 5 bases and J lost 5 bases. The CDR3 contains 14 residues. Germline V gene sequence: CDR1 SGHVS, CDR2 FQNEAQ. The chain's CDR3 is CASSPRTGRHEQYF. In nucleotides, the CDR3 is TGTGCCAGCAGCCCGAGGACAGGGAGGCACGAGCAGTACTTC.

This CDR3 reads CASSFLLLAVGETQYF. The CDR3 bases are TGTGCCAGCAGCTTCCTCTTACTAGCGGTTGGCGAGACCCAGTACTTC. The chain employs TRBV7-9 and TRBJ2-5; 8 bases are a match to TRBD2. J gave up 5 bases and V 3 bases, and 11 bases lay outside the gene matches. The germline V gene has CDR1 SEHNR and CDR2 FQNEAQ (reference sequence). The CDR3 consists of 16 residues.

The gene calls are TRBV20-1 and TRBJ1-1, with D perhaps TRBD1 (6 bases). This CDR3 spans 12 amino acids. Looked up from germline, CDR1 is DFQATT and CDR2 is SNEGSKA (reference sequence). CDR3 in DNA: TGCAGCGTTAGGGACATGAACACTGAAGCTTTCTTT. Its translation is CSVRDMNTEAFF.

This chain joins TRBV21-1 and TRBJ2-7; TRBD1 reflects the table's D call only, with no check against the DNA. TRBV21-1 is annotated as a pseudogene. CDR3 size: 13 residues. This CDR3 reads CASSKKGIDEQYF. The CDR3 region has the DNA TGTGCCAGCAGCAAAAAGGGGATTGACGAGCAGTACTTC.

The V call is TRBV19, the J call TRBJ1-5; no definite D call. V was trimmed by 6 bases and J by 7 bases, leaving 13 bases between them. Germline V gene lookup returns CDR1 LNHDA and CDR2 SQIVND (reference sequence). This CDR3 comprises 13 residues. CDR3 in DNA: TGTGCCAGTAGCACCGGGGTAGGGCAGCCCCAGCATTTT. This gives the protein CASSTGVGQPQHF. Together with reference TRBV19 and TRBJ1-5, the CDR3 gives the full variable domain: DGGITQSPKYLFRKEGQNVTLSCEQNLNHDAMYWYRQDPGQGLRLIYYSQIVNDFQKGDIAEGYSVSREKKESFPLTVTSAQKNPTAFYLCASSTGVGQPQHFGDGTRLSIL.

This clonotype has a single count. The genes are TRBV28 and TRBJ1-2; D is perhaps TRBD1 (6 bases). The CDR3 spans 14 residues. Deletions cut 6 bases from V and 1 base from J, with 12 bases between. The germline V gene encodes CDR1 MDHEN and CDR2 SYDVKM. This chain's CDR3 is CASREGEVNYGYTF. For the CDR3, the DNA is TGTGCCAGCAGGGAGGGGGAGGTTAACTATGGCTACACCTTC.

V and J are TRBV6-5 and TRBJ1-6, with 9 positions matching TRBD1. The germline V gene encodes CDR1 MNHEY and CDR2 SVGAGI. The CDR3 runs 15 residues. The V segment lost 2 bases and the J segment 9 bases; nucleotides outside the gene matches: 5. The CDR3 region is CASSYKGTGPSPLHF. The CDR3 nucleotides read TGTGCCAGCAGTTACAAGGGGACAGGGCCTTCACCCCTCCACTTT.

The J gene is TRBJ1-5, the V gene TRBV27; D might be TRBD1 (5 bases). Germline loops: CDR1 MNHEY, CDR2 SMNVEV (reference sequence). V lost 6 bases and J lost 2, with 17 bases in between. The CDR3 runs 16 residues. The chain's CDR3 is CASRANRDVRNQPQHF. DNA of the CDR3: TGTGCCAGCAGGGCTAACCGGGACGTACGCAATCAGCCCCAGCATTTT.